Each of the 8 T cell receptor beta chains below was sequenced from the same sample in a study of tumor-infiltrating lymphocytes in primary liver carcinoma. Between roughly 17 and 31 mg of unsorted bulk tissue served as the source from which RNA and DNA were co-extracted. The authors made TCR beta cDNA from approximately 500 ng total RNA with a constant-region primer. A slightly modified ARM-PCR protocol with three nested multiplex PCR rounds produced these TCR beta libraries. A C-beta reverse primer was combined with TRBV1-TRBV30 forward primers in the first two PCR rounds, and each round had roughly 11 cycles. Each CDR3 protein gets one entry after TCRdb re-called the multiplex PCR reads with MiXCR. The table has under 85,000 distinct CDR3 sequences, around 70% seen once; the top ten hold just under 20%. The sample comprised liver tumor tissue from sampling region 1. Noted subset: tumor region T1, superior pole. These receptors all stem from a man aged 35 to 55 with primary liver carcinoma and hepatitis B virus infection.

Points on this clonotype: One base away lies a much larger clone, so this may be a sequencing read error. The chain uses TRBV7-9 and TRBJ2-5; no definite D call. Trimming took off 4 bases at V and 3 bases at J, with 12 bases between the two ends. This CDR3 is 14 amino acids long. Per the germline V gene, CDR1 is SEHNR and CDR2 is FQNEAQ (reference sequence). The DNA of the CDR3 is TGTGCCAGCAGCTCCCCCGGCGTTAAAGAGACCCAGTACTTC. Amino acid sequence: CASSSPGVKETQYF.

This clonotype was counted a single time. The V call is TRBV6-1, the J call TRBJ2-3; 8 bases align to TRBD2. This CDR3 has 16 residues. Trimming removed 5 bases from V and 14 bases from J; junction bases left unmatched: 21. Germline CDR1 MNHNS, CDR2 SASEGT. CDR3 protein: CASSQLAGLTKDALYF. DNA of the CDR3: TGTGCCAGCAGTCAATTAGCGGGATTAACCAAAGATGCGCTGTATTTT.

Notes on this clonotype: Germline and junction disagree at one end, which may indicate a read error. The gene calls are TRBV11-3 and TRBJ2-3; D is possibly TRBD2 (5 bases). The CDR3 is 14 amino acids. In germline, CDR1 is SGHNT, CDR2 YENEEA. This CDR3 reads CASSLDPWTDTQYF. Written as DNA, the CDR3 is TGTGCCAGCAGCCTAGACCCCTGGACTGATACGCAGTATTTT. The full variable domain, its missing parts supplied by reference TRBV11-3 and TRBJ2-3, is EAGVVQSPRYKIIEKKQPVAFWCNPISGHNTLYWYLQNLGQGPELLIRYENEEAVDDSQLPKDRFSAERLKGVDSTLKIQPAELGDSAVYLCASSLDPWTDTQYFGPGTRLTVL.

As to this clonotype: Germline and junction disagree at one end, which may indicate a read error. The chain links TRBV20-1 to TRBJ2-1, with 10 bases aligning to TRBD2. Germline CDR1 is DFQATT and CDR2 is SNEGSKA (reference sequence). This CDR3 is 13 amino acids long. The CDR3 nucleotides are TGCTGTGCTAGCGGGGGCCCGTACAATGAGCAGTTCTTC. It yields the protein CCASGGPYNEQFF.

As to this clonotype: This is likely a read error, given that the CDR3 carries no conserved phenylalanine or tryptophan at its end. The DNA is left out, because the CDR3 cannot be placed on it with certainty; the CDR3 is given as TCRdb lists it. The chain links TRBV29-1 to TRBJ2-2; TRBD2 is the table's D call and was not checked against the DNA. CDR1 is SQVTM and CDR2 is ANQGSEA in the germline V gene. The length of the CDR3 is 17 amino acids, counting both ends. CDR3 sequence: CSVLAVGPAAYTGDLSL.

V and J are TRBV6-5 and TRBJ2-1; D unresolved. Trimming removed 6 bases at V and 2 bases at J, with 8 bases between. CDR1 and CDR2 from the germline V gene are MNHEY and SVGAGI. The length of the CDR3 is 13 residues. The CDR3 nucleotides are TGTGCCAGCAGGTTGAGCCCCTACAATGAGCAGTTCTTC. It codes for CASRLSPYNEQFF.

As regards this clonotype: The junction departs from germline at one end; a sequencing error may be responsible. The rearrangement links TRBV6-5 to TRBJ1-2, with D perhaps matching TRBD1 (5 bases). The CDR3 contains 14 residues. The germline V gene encodes CDR1 MNHEY and CDR2 SVGAGI. CDR3 amino acids: CASSVHGGKDGYTF. CDR3 nucleotides: TGTGCCAGCAGTGTGCATGGGGGAAAGGATGGTTACACCTTC.

This clonotype was observed at least ten times. The chain joins TRBV5-5 to TRBJ2-1; 13 bases align to TRBD2. The germline V gene has CDR1 SGHKS and CDR2 YYEKEE (reference sequence). Losses at the gene ends were 6 bases for V and 0 bases for J; bases not matched to a gene: 6. The CDR3 contains 17 residues. The CDR3 protein is CASKGLAGLSSYNEQFF. The CDR3 nucleotides are TGTGCCAGCAAGGGACTAGCGGGACTCTCCTCCTACAATGAGCAGTTCTTC.